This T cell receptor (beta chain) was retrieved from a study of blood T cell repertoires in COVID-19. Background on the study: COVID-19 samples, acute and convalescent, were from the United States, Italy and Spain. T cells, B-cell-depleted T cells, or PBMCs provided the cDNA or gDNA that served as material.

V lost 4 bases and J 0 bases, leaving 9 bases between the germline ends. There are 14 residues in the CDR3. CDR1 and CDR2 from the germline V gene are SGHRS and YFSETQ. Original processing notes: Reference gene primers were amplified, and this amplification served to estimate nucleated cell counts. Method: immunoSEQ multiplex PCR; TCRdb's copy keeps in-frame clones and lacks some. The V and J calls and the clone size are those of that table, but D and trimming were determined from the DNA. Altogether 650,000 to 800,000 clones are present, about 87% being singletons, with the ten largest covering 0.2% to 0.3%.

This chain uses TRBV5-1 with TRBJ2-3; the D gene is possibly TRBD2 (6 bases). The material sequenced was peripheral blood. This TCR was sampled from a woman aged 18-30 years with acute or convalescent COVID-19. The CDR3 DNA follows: TGCGCCAGCAGCATAGCGGTTAGCACAGATACGCAGTATTTT. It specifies CASSIAVSTDTQYF.